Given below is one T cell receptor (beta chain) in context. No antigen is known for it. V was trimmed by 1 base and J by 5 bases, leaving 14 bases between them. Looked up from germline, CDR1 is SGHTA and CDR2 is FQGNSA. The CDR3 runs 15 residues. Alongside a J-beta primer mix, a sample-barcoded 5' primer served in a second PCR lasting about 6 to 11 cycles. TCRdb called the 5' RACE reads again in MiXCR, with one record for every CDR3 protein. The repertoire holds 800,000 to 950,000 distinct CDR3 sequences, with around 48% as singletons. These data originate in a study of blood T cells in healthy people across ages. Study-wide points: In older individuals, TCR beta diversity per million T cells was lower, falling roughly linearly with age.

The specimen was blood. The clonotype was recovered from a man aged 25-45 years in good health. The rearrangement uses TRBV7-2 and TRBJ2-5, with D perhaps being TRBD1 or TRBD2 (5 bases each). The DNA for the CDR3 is TGTGCCAGCAGCTTAGGGGGGTTAGCGATGGAGACCCAGTACTTC. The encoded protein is CASSLGGLAMETQYF.